This T cell receptor beta chain was observed in a study of shared clonotypes between healthy human individuals. The wider study: Three CD4 naive, three CD4 memory, two CD8 naive and one CD8 memory plate were used per donor.

Produced via immunoSEQ multiplex PCR; TCRdb's table is partial and in-frame only. The sample lists some 2.1 million clones, approximately 94% occurring once. V was trimmed by 6 bases and J by 0 bases, leaving 0 bases between them. Germline V gene lookup returns CDR1 GTSNPN and CDR2 SVGIG (reference sequence). The CDR3 length is 11 residues. Terminally differentiated effector memory CD45RA+ cells were excluded from the naive CD8 cells, which were CD45RO-negative and positively selected for CCR7. V is TRBV30 and J is TRBJ2-6; D gene ambiguous. This sequence was found in a man aged 18 to 35 in good health. Sequenced material: naive CD8+ T cells sorted from blood. CDR3 sequence reads: CACSGANVLTF. The CDR3 region has the DNA TGTGCCTGCTCTGGGGCCAACGTCCTGACTTTC. Full variable domain (rest looked up from reference TRBV30 and TRBJ2-6): SQTIHQWPATLVQPVGSPLSLECTVEGTSNPNLYWYRQAAGRGLQLLFYSVGIGQISSEVPQNLSASRPQDRQFILSSKKLLLSDSGFYLCACSGANVLTFGAGSRLTVL.